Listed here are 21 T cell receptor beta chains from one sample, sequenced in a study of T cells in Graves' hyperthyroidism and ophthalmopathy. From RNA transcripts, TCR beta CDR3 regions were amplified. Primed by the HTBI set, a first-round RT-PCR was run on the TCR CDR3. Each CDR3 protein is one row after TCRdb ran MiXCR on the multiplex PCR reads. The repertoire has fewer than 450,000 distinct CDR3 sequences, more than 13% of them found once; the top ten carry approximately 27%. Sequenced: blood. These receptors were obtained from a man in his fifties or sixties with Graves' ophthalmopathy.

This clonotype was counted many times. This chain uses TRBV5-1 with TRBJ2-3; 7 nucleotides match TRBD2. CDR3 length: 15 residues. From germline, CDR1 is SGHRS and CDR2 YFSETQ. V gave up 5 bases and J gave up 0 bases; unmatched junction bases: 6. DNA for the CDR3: TGCGCCAGCAGTACGAGCGGGGTTAGCACAGATACGCAGTATTTT. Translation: CASSTSGVSTDTQYF.

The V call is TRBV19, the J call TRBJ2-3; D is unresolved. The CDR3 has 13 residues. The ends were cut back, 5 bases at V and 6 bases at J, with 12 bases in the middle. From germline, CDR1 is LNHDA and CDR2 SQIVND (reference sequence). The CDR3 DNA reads TGTGCCAGTAGTCACGGCCTCGGGGATACGCAGTATTTT. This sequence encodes CASSHGLGDTQYF.

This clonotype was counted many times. CDR3 sequence: CASSLTGADGYTF. As DNA, the CDR3 is TGTGCCAGCAGCTTAACGGGGGCGGATGGCTACACCTTC. This sequence joins TRBV7-9 and TRBJ1-2, with D possibly being TRBD1 (6 bases). V shed 2 bases and J shed 6 bases, with 10 bases lying between them. Germline CDR1 SEHNR, CDR2 FQNEAQ (reference sequence). The CDR3 has 13 amino acids.

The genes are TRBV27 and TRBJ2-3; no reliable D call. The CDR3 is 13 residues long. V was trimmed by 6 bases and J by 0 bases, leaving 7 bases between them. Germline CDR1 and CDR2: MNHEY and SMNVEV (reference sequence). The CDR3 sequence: CASSTKSTDTQYF. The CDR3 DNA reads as TGTGCCAGCAGCACCAAAAGCACAGATACGCAGTATTTT.

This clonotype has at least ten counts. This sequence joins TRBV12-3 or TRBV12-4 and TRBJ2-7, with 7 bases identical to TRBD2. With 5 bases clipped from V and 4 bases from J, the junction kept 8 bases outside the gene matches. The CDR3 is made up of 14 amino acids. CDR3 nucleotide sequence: TGTGCCAGCAGTCTCTGGCGGGGGATGTACGAGCAGTACTTC. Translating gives CASSLWRGMYEQYF.

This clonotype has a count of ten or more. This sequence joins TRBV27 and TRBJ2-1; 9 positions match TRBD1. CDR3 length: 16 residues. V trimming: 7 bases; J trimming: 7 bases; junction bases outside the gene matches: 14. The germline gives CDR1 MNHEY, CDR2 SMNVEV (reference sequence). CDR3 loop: CASNSVRDRVSNEQFF. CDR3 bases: TGTGCCAGCAATTCAGTCCGGGACAGGGTCTCGAATGAGCAGTTCTTC.

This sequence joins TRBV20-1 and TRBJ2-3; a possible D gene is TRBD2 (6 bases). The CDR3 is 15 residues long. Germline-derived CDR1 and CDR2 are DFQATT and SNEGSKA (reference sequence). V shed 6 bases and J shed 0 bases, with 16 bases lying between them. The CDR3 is CSAKKGLGSTDTQYF. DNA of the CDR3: TGCAGTGCGAAGAAGGGACTGGGTAGCACAGATACGCAGTATTTT.

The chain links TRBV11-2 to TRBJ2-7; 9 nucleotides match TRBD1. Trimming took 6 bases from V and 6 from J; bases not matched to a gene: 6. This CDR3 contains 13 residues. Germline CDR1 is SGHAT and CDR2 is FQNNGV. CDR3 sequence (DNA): TGTGCCAGCAGGGGACAGGGTAACTCCGAGCAGTACTTC. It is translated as CASRGQGNSEQYF.

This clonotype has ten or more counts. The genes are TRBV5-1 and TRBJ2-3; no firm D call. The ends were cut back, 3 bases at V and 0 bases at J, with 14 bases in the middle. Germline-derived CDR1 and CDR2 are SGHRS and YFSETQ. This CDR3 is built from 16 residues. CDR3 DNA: TGCGCCAGCAGCTCTGGTCTGGGCCAGAGCACAGATACGCAGTATTTT. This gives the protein CASSSGLGQSTDTQYF.

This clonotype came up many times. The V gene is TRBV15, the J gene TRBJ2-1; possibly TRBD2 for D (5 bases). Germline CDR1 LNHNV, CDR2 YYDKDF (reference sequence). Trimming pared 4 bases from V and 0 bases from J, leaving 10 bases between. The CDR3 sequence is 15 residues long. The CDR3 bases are TGTGCCACCAGCAATCGGGGTAGCTCCTACAATGAGCAGTTCTTC. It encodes CATSNRGSSYNEQFF.

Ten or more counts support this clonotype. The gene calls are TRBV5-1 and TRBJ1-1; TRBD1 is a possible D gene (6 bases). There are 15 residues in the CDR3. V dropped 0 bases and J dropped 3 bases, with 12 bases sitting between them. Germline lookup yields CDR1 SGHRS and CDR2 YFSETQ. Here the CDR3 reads CASSLAAGEYTEAFF. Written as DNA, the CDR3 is TGCGCCAGCAGCTTGGCCGCAGGGGAATACACTGAAGCTTTCTTT.

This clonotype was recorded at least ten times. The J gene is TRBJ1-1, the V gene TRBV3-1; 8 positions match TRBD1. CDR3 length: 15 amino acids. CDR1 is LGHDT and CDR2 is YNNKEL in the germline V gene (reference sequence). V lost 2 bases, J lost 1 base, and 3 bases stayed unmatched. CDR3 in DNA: TGTGCCAGCAGCCAAAGGGGGACAGGGAACACTGAAGCTTTCTTT. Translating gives CASSQRGTGNTEAFF.

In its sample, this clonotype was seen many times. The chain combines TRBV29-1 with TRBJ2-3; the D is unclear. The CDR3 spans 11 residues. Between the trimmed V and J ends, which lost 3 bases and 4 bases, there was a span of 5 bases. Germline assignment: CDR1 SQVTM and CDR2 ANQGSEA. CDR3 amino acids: CSVDVSDTQYF. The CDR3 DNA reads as TGCAGCGTTGATGTCTCAGATACGCAGTATTTT.

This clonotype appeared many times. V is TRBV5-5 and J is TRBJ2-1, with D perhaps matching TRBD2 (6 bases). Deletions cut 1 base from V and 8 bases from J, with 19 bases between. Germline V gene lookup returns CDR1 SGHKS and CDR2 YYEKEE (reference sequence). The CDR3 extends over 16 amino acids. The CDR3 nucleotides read TGTGCCAGCAGCTTGAGGTTTACGGGACTGATAGATGAGCAGTTCTTC. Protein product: CASSLRFTGLIDEQFF. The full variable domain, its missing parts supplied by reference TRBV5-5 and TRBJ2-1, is DAGVTQSPTHLIKTRGQQVTLRCSPISGHKSVSWYQQVLGQGPQFIFQYYEKEERGRGNFPDRFSARQFPNYSSELNVNALLLGDSALYLCASSLRFTGLIDEQFFGPGTRLTVL.

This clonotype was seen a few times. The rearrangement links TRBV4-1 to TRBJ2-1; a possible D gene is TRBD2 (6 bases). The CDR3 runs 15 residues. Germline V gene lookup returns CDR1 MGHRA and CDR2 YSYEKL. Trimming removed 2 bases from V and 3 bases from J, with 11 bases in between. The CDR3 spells CASSQTSPSYNEQFF. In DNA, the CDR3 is TGCGCCAGCAGCCAAACTAGCCCCAGCTACAATGAGCAGTTCTTC.

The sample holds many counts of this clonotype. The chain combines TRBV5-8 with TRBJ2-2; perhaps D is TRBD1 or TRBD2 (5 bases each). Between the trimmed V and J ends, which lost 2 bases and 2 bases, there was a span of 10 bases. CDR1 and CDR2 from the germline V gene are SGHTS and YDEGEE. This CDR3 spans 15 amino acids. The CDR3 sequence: CASSFGDLNTGELFF. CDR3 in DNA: TGTGCCAGCAGCTTTGGGGACCTTAACACCGGGGAGCTGTTTTTT. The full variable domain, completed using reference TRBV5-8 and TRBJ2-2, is EAGVTQSPTHLIKTRGQQATLRCSPISGHTSVYWYQQALGLGLQFLLWYDEGEERNRGNFPPRFSGRQFPNYSSELNVNALELEDSALYLCASSFGDLNTGELFFGEGSRLTVL.

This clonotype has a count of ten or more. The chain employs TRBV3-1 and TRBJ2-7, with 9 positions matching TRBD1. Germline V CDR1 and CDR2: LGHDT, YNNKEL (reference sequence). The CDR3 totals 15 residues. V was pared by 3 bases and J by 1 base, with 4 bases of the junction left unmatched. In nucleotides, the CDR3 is TGTGCCAGCAGCCACCGGGACAGGGCGTCCTACGAGCAGTACTTC. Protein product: CASSHRDRASYEQYF.

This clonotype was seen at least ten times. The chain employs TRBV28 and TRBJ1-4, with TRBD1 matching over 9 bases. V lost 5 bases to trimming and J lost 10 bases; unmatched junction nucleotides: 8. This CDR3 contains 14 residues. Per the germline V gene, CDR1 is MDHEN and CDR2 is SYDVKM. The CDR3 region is CASSAGQGQGKLFF. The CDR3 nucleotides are TGTGCCAGCAGTGCGGGACAGGGACAAGGAAAACTGTTTTTT.

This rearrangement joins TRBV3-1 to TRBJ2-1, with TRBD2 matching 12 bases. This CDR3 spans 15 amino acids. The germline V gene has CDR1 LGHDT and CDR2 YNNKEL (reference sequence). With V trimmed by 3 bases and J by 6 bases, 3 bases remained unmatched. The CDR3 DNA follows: TGTGCCAGCAGCCACCCTAGCGGGAGGGGCAATGAGCAGTTCTTC. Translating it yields CASSHPSGRGNEQFF.

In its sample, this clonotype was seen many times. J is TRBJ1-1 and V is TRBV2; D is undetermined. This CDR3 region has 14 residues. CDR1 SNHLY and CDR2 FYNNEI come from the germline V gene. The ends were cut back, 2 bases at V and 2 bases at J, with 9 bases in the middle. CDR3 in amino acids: CASSETTDNTEAFF. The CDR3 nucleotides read TGTGCCAGCAGTGAAACTACGGATAACACTGAAGCTTTCTTT.

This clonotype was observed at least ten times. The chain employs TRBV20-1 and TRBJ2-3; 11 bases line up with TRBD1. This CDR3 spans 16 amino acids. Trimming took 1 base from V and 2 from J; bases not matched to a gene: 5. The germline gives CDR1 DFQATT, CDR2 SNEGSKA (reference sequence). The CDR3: CSARGLGQGDTDTQYF. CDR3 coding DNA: TGCAGTGCTAGAGGCCTGGGACAGGGGGACACAGATACGCAGTATTTT.